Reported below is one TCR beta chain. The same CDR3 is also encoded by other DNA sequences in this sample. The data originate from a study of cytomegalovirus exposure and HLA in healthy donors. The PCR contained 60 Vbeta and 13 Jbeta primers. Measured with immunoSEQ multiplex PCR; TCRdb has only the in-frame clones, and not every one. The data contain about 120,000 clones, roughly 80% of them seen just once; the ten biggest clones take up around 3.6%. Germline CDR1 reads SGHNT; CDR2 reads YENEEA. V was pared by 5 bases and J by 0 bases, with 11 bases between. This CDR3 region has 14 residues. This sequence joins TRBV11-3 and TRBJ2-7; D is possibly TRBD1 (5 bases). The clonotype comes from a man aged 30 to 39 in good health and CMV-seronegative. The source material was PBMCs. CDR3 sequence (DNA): TGTGCCAGCAGCATTGACAGTAGCTCCTACGAGCAGTACTTC. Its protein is CASSIDSSSYEQYF.